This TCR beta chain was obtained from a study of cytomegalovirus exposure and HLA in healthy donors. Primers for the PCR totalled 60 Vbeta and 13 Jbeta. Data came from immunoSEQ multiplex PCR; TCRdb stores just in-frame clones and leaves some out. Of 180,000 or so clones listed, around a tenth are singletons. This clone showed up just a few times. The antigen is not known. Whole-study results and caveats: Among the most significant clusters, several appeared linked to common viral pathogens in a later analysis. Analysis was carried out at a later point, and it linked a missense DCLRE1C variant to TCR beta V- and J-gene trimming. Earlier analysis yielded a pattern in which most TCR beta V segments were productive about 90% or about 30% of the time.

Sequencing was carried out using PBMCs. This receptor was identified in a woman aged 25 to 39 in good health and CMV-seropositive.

The CDR3 sequence is CASSRQGTDTQYF. The CDR3 DNA is TGTGCCAGCAGCCGGCAGGGAACAGATACGCAGTATTTT. The chain combines TRBV5-5 with TRBJ2-3; possibly TRBD1 for D (5 bases). The CDR3 sequence is 13 residues long. V was trimmed by 4 bases and J by 3 bases, leaving 9 bases between them. Germline V gene lookup returns CDR1 SGHKS and CDR2 YYEKEE (reference sequence).